What follows are 18 T cell receptor beta chains derived from one specimen sequenced in a study of cytomegalovirus exposure and HLA in healthy donors. Researchers ran the PCR with 60 Vbeta and 13 Jbeta primers. TCRdb's table, derived via immunoSEQ multiplex PCR, lists solely in-frame clones and lacks some. The sample has 95,000 to 150,000 clones, about 81% seen once. The sequencing sample was made of PBMCs. These receptor sequences come from a woman under 40 in good health and CMV-seronegative.

The chain links TRBV5-1 to TRBJ1-3; D is possibly TRBD1 (5 bases). CDR3 length: 16 residues. The germline V gene has CDR1 SGHRS and CDR2 YFSETQ. V lost 2 bases to trimming and J lost 0 bases, with 12 bases between them. The CDR3 protein is CASSFDSHSSGNTIYF. The CDR3 region has the DNA TGCGCCAGCAGCTTCGACAGCCATTCCTCTGGAAACACCATATATTTT.

The chain recombines TRBV5-6 with TRBJ2-7, with D perhaps TRBD1 (5 bases). Looked up from germline, CDR1 is SGHDT and CDR2 is YYEEEE. Trimming took off 1 base at V and 5 bases at J, with 13 bases between the two ends. The CDR3 covers 14 residues. In DNA form, the CDR3 reads TGTGCCAGCAGCTTGAGGATGCCCAGGGACGAGCAGTACTTC. It codes for CASSLRMPRDEQYF. Filled out from reference TRBV5-6 and TRBJ2-7, the complete variable domain reads DAGVTQSPTHLIKTRGQQVTLRCSPKSGHDTVSWYQQALGQGPQFIFQYYEEEERQRGNFPDRFSGHQFPNYSSELNVNALLLGDSALYLCASSLRMPRDEQYFGPGTRLTVT.

The chain recombines TRBV30 with TRBJ1-1; maybe TRBD1 (6 bases). The V end lost 8 bases, the J end lost 4 bases, and 14 bases lay between the germline ends. The CDR3 spans 12 residues. CDR1 and CDR2 (germline): GTSNPN, SVGIG (reference sequence). In nucleotides, the CDR3 is TGTGCCGCTCGGGACATGGGCACTGAAGCTTTCTTT. This sequence encodes CAARDMGTEAFF.

The rearrangement joins TRBV5-1 to TRBJ1-4; 7 positions agree with TRBD1. After removal of 4 bases from V and 2 bases from J, the junction contained 2 bases not matched to a gene. The germline V gene has CDR1 SGHRS and CDR2 YFSETQ. The CDR3 is made up of 14 amino acids. CDR3 coding DNA: TGCGCCAGCAGCCAGGGACAGACTAATGAAAAACTGTTTTTT. Its translation is CASSQGQTNEKLFF. The entire variable domain, with the rest obtained from reference TRBV5-1 and TRBJ1-4, is as follows: KAGVTQTPRYLIKTRGQQVTLSCSPISGHRSVSWYQQTPGQGLQFLFEYFSETQRNKGNFPGRFSGRQFSNSRSEMNVSTLELGDSALYLCASSQGQTNEKLFFGSGTQLSVL.

This clone is a singleton in its sample. This chain links TRBV6-1 with TRBJ2-3; 7 bases are a match to TRBD2. The CDR3 spans 15 residues. Germline CDR1 is MNHNS and CDR2 is SASEGT. With V trimmed by 2 bases and J by 2 bases, 4 bases remained unmatched. The CDR3 coding sequence is TGTGCCAGCAGTGAAAGGGAGCGGGACACAGATACGCAGTATTTT. Translating gives CASSERERDTDTQYF.

This chain links TRBV30 with TRBJ1-2; a weak D match, TRBD1 (5 bases). CDR3 length equals 14 residues. Trimming took 2 bases from V and 2 from J, leaving 12 bases between them. CDR1 GTSNPN and CDR2 SVGIG come from the germline V gene (reference sequence). The CDR3 DNA follows: TGTGCCTGGAGTTCCTCCAGGGTGAACTATGGCTACACCTTC. It yields the protein CAWSSSRVNYGYTF.

This sequence joins TRBV29-1 and TRBJ1-1, with a possible D match to TRBD1 (5 bases). Germline V gene data show CDR1 as SQVTM and CDR2 as ANQGSEA. Between the trimmed V and J ends, which lost 7 bases and 5 bases, there was a span of 17 bases. This CDR3 comprises 13 residues. The CDR3 here is CSAAGGARTEAFF. In DNA, the CDR3 is TGCAGCGCCGCAGGAGGGGCTAGGACTGAAGCTTTCTTT.

The V gene is TRBV6-5, the J gene TRBJ2-1; a weak D match, TRBD2 (5 bases). Germline CDR1 MNHEY, CDR2 SVGAGI. This CDR3 has 13 residues. With 3 bases removed from V and 15 bases from J, the gap between germline ends came to 18 bases. This chain's CDR3 is CASSYDPWETGFF. In DNA, the CDR3 is TGTGCCAGCAGTTATGATCCTTGGGAGACCGGGTTCTTC.

This chain uses TRBV4-3 with TRBJ1-5; D is possibly TRBD1 (6 bases). The germline V gene encodes CDR1 LGHNA and CDR2 YSLEER. The CDR3 loop spans 15 amino acids. The germline V and J ends were trimmed by 1 base and 1 base, with 8 bases remaining between them. This chain's CDR3 is CASSQGTASNQPQHF. As DNA, the CDR3 is TGCGCCAGCAGCCAAGGGACAGCCAGCAATCAGCCCCAGCATTTT.

The chain couples TRBV27 to TRBJ1-6; 7 bases match TRBD1. The CDR3 length is 15 residues. V lost 4 bases and J lost 8; bases outside the gene matches: 8. Germline CDR1 MNHEY, CDR2 SMNVEV (reference sequence). For the CDR3, the DNA is TGTGCCAGCAGTTCCTACAGGGGTCGGGATTCACCCCTCCACTTT. Encoded protein: CASSSYRGRDSPLHF.

The rearrangement links TRBV18 to TRBJ2-7, with a tentative D call TRBD1 (5 bases). CDR1 KGHSH and CDR2 LQKENI come from the germline V gene. The CDR3 consists of 14 residues. V dropped 2 bases and J dropped 3 bases, with 11 bases sitting between them. CDR3: CASSPIVDSYEQYF. The CDR3 region has the DNA TGTGCCAGCTCACCAATCGTCGACAGCTACGAGCAGTACTTC.

This clone was seen once. This sequence joins TRBV6-1 and TRBJ2-7, with 11 bases that match TRBD1. This CDR3 is 14 amino acids long. After removal of 10 bases from V and 0 bases from J, the junction contained 5 bases not matched to a gene. Germline lookup yields CDR1 MNHNS and CDR2 SASEGT. The CDR3 DNA is TGTGCCACCCTAGGACAGGGGGCCTCCTACGAGCAGTACTTC. As protein: CATLGQGASYEQYF.

The chain joins TRBV25-1 to TRBJ2-5; 10 positions match TRBD2. Germline CDR1 MGHDK, CDR2 SYGVNS. This CDR3 is built from 15 residues. V trimming: 2 bases; J trimming: 5 bases; junction bases outside the gene matches: 5. CDR3 sequence: CASSEALAGVETQYF. CDR3 nucleotides: TGTGCCAGCAGTGAAGCCCTAGCGGGAGTGGAGACCCAGTACTTC.

The chain has TRBV4-3 and TRBJ1-1; perhaps TRBD1 as D (6 bases). Per the germline V gene, CDR1 is LGHNA and CDR2 is YSLEER. V lost 3 bases to trimming and J lost 4 bases, with 9 bases between them. The CDR3 has 13 residues. The CDR3 reads CASSHRGGTEAFF. The CDR3, as DNA: TGCGCCAGCAGCCATAGGGGGGGCACTGAAGCTTTCTTT.

The rearrangement links TRBV11-1 to TRBJ2-1; 7 positions match TRBD1. V shed 6 bases and J 9 bases; nucleotides not matched to a gene: 14. The CDR3 extends over 15 amino acids. Germline-derived CDR1 and CDR2 are SGHAT and FQDESV (reference sequence). The CDR3: CASRQGLDGSSEQFF. DNA of the CDR3: TGTGCCAGCAGACAGGGGCTAGATGGATCAAGTGAGCAGTTCTTC.

This chain joins TRBV11-3 and TRBJ2-1; 8 bases align to TRBD1. The CDR3 length is 15 residues. V trimming: 11 bases; J trimming: 0 bases; junction bases outside the gene matches: 9. The germline CDR1 and CDR2 sequences are SGHNT and YENEEA. The CDR3 reads CAVSQGVSSYNEQFF. The CDR3 DNA reads TGTGCCGTTTCACAGGGGGTGAGCTCCTACAATGAGCAGTTCTTC.

The sample holds one count of this clone. The J gene is TRBJ2-5, the V gene TRBV5-1, with 8 bases aligning to TRBD2. V dropped 4 bases and J dropped 5; count of bases not matched to a gene: 10. From germline, CDR1 is SGHRS and CDR2 YFSETQ. This CDR3 comprises 15 residues. CDR3 coding DNA: TGCGCCAGCAGCGCAGGCGGGGGGCCTTGGGAGACCCAGTACTTC. This codes for CASSAGGGPWETQYF.

The chain carries TRBV6-1 and TRBJ2-2, with D unclear. Per the germline V gene, CDR1 is MNHNS and CDR2 is SASEGT. V lost 7 bases, J lost 5 bases, and 5 bases lay in between. The CDR3 has 11 residues. This chain's CDR3 is CASTETGELFF. The DNA for the CDR3 is TGTGCCAGCACGGAGACCGGGGAGCTGTTTTTT.